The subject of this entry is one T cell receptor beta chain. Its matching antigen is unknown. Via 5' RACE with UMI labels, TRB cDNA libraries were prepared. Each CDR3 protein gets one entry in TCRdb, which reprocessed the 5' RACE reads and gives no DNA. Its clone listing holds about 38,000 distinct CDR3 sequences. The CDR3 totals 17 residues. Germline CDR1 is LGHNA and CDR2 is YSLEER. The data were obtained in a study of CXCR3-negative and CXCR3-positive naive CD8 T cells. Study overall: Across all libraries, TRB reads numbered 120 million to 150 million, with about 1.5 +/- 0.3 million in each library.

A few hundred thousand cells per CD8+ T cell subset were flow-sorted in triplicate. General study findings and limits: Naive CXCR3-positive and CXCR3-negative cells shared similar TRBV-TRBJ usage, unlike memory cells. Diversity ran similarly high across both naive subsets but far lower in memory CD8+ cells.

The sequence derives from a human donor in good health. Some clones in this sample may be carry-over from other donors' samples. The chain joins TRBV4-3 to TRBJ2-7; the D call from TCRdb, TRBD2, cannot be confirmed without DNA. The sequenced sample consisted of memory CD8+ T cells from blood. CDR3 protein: CASSQAHPDSYSYEQYF.